This TCR beta chain was captured by sequencing in a study of T cell repertoires in cytomegalovirus infection. From the reads, TCRdb called clonotypes with MiXCR, one entry per CDR3 protein. The table records about 260,000 distinct CDR3 sequences, around 9% of them present only once. This clonotype showed up many times. The TCR originated in a human donor in good health (CMV status not recorded). Some clones in this sample may be carry-over from other donors' samples. Material for sequencing was PBMCs.

The CDR3 protein is CASSYYTANTEAFF. The CDR3 DNA sequence: TGTGCCAGCAGTTACTACACGGCCAACACTGAAGCTTTCTTT. This chain connects TRBV6-6 to TRBJ1-1, with D uncertain. V shed 1 base and J shed 2 bases, with 8 bases lying between them. This CDR3 spans 14 amino acids. The germline V gene encodes CDR1 MNHNY and CDR2 SVGAGI (reference sequence).